This entry concerns a single T cell receptor (beta chain). Its antigen is undetermined. A read error may explain this, as a much larger clone is one base away. This sample is drawn from a study of human T cells and chemical hapten exposure. Study-wide context: Donors were sensitized with 2% DPC on the upper inner arm. Epicutaneous patch tests delivered 0.01% DPC to the upper back, with evaluation at 6 days. General study results and limits: Following DPC sensitization, TCRs present above 1 in 1000 frequency showed no change.

V lost 8 bases to trimming and J lost 7 bases; unmatched junction nucleotides: 10. Germline CDR1 PRHDT, CDR2 FYEKMQ (reference sequence). This CDR3 spans 13 amino acids. The time point denotes: pre-sensitization, week 0. Treatment noted: therapeutic diphenylcyclopropenone sensitization with weekly scalp DPC. TCRdb used MiXCR to reprocess the RACE reads, holding one entry per CDR3 protein. This table holds around 260,000 distinct CDR3 sequences, about 9.4% found once. The specimen was whole blood, collected in connection with sensitization to the hapten diphenylcyclopropenone (DPC). The chain joins TRBV13 to TRBJ1-1; 7 positions match TRBD1. The source is a woman aged 40 to 55 with alopecia areata. Some clones in this sample may be carry-over from other donors' samples. CDR3 amino acids: CASGRQGLGEAFF. CDR3 DNA sequence: TGTGCCAGCGGCAGACAGGGCCTGGGTGAAGCTTTCTTT.